The next 13 T cell receptor beta chains were all read from a single sample in a study of regulatory T cells in long-lasting Graves disease. Time point described: newly diagnosed GD, antithyroid drugs for less than 3 months. PBMC-extracted RNA yielded the TCR library. iRepertoire HTBI primers and Arm-PCR of CDR3 regions built TCR beta libraries. TCRdb used MiXCR to reprocess the multiplex PCR reads, holding one entry per CDR3 protein. The sample records around 460,000 distinct CDR3 sequences, approximately 15% being singletons. Another study also made use of these data, one on T cells in Graves' hyperthyroidism and ophthalmopathy.

The sample here was peripheral blood mononuclear cells (PBMCs), taken at new diagnosis, from a patient treated with antithyroid drugs. The receptors come from a woman in her 50s with Graves disease.

The chain employs TRBV6-2 or TRBV6-3 and TRBJ2-1, with 9 bases lining up with TRBD2. The CDR3 spans 15 residues. The trim removed 5 bases at V and 5 bases at J, leaving 7 bases unmatched. Germline V gene lookup returns CDR1 MNHEY and CDR2 SVGEGT. The CDR3 loop is CASSDSGSGDNEQFF. The CDR3 DNA is TGTGCCAGCAGTGATAGCGGGAGCGGTGACAATGAGCAGTTCTTC.

This clonotype was picked up many times. J is TRBJ2-2 and V is TRBV12-3 or TRBV12-4, with unresolved D. V lost 6 bases to trimming and J lost 7 bases, with 9 bases between them. The CDR3 totals 12 residues. The CDR3 DNA is TGTGCCAGCAGATCCCCTGGCGGGGAGCTGTTTTTT. Its protein product is CASRSPGGELFF.

This clonotype has only a few counts. The chain has TRBV10-3 and TRBJ2-7; 7 positions match TRBD1. J gave up 4 bases and V 4 bases, and 7 bases lay outside the gene matches. The CDR3 covers 14 residues. Germline values: CDR1 ENHRY, CDR2 SYGVKD. DNA of the CDR3: TGTGCCATCAGTGGGAGACAGGGTTTTTACGAGCAGTACTTC. The encoded protein is CAISGRQGFYEQYF.

This chain links TRBV9 with TRBJ2-7; 10 bases match TRBD1. The CDR3 covers 14 residues. J lost 6 bases, V lost 2 bases, and 5 bases had no gene match. The germline gives CDR1 SGDLS, CDR2 YYNGEE. CDR3: CASSVGTGEVEQYF. In nucleotides, the CDR3 is TGTGCCAGCAGCGTCGGGACAGGGGAAGTCGAGCAGTACTTC.

This clonotype has a count of ten or more. V is TRBV11-2 and J is TRBJ1-5, with 10 bases fitting TRBD1. Germline V gene data show CDR1 as SGHAT and CDR2 as FQNNGV. Losses at the gene ends were 5 bases for V and 3 bases for J; bases not matched to a gene: 10. This CDR3 has 17 amino acids. For the CDR3, the DNA is TGTGCCAGCAGCCCATCCGGACAGGGGGTTCTCAATCAGCCCCAGCATTTT. Encoded protein: CASSPSGQGVLNQPQHF.

This clonotype showed up many times. V gene TRBV28 combines with J gene TRBJ2-7; D gene ambiguous. This CDR3 is 12 amino acids long. The germline V gene has CDR1 MDHEN and CDR2 SYDVKM. V shed 5 bases and J shed 6 bases, with 11 bases lying between them. CDR3 protein: CASSPLLREQYF. For the CDR3, the DNA is TGTGCCAGCAGTCCGCTTCTCCGCGAGCAGTACTTC.

Of note for this clonotype: An end of the junction does not agree with germline; a read error may underlie this. The chain is built from TRBV27 and TRBJ2-7; maybe TRBD1 (6 bases). The CDR3 sequence is 15 residues long. CDR1 and CDR2 (germline): MNHEY, SMNVEV (reference sequence). In nucleotides, the CDR3 is TGTGCCGGCAGTCTCTCAGGGGCGGCTGCATACGAGCAGTACTTC. Protein sequence: CAGSLSGAAAYEQYF.

This clonotype appeared a few times. This rearrangement joins TRBV19 to TRBJ1-2; 7 bases match TRBD1. Germline lookup yields CDR1 LNHDA and CDR2 SQIVND (reference sequence). With V trimmed by 3 bases and J by 2 bases, 6 bases remained unmatched. This CDR3 region has 15 residues. This chain's CDR3 is CASSIMDRMNYGYTF. The CDR3, as DNA: TGTGCCAGTAGTATCATGGACAGGATGAACTATGGCTACACCTTC.

This clonotype appeared many times. J is TRBJ1-1 and V is TRBV14; maybe TRBD1 (6 bases). The germline V gene encodes CDR1 SGHDN and CDR2 FVKESK. V lost 0 bases and J 6 bases, leaving 11 bases between the germline ends. This CDR3 has 14 residues. The CDR3 region is CASSQDIWTAEAFF. The CDR3 DNA is TGTGCCAGCAGCCAAGATATATGGACAGCTGAAGCTTTCTTT.

In its sample, this clonotype was seen many times. The rearrangement links TRBV7-2 to TRBJ2-3; D remains unclear. CDR1 and CDR2 (germline): SGHTA, FQGNSA. Trimming took 2 bases from V and 4 from J, leaving 10 bases between them. The CDR3 spans 14 residues. This chain's CDR3 is CASSLRLDSDTQYF. The DNA of the CDR3 is TGTGCCAGCAGCTTAAGGCTAGATTCAGATACGCAGTATTTT.

This clonotype was seen ten or more times. The chain carries TRBV3-1 and TRBJ2-2; D unresolved. V was shortened by 4 bases and J by 5 bases, with 5 bases between the two germline ends. Germline CDR1 and CDR2: LGHDT and YNNKEL (reference sequence). The length of the CDR3 is 12 residues. CDR3 nucleotides: TGTGCCAGCAGCCGCCGTACCGGGGAGCTGTTTTTT. It specifies CASSRRTGELFF.

This clonotype was counted ten times or more. V gene TRBV11-3 combines with J gene TRBJ2-1; no definite D call. V lost 5 bases and J lost 9, with 11 bases in between. Germline values: CDR1 SGHNT, CDR2 YENEEA. The CDR3 sequence is 12 residues long. The CDR3 is CASSDRVGEQFF. CDR3 bases: TGTGCCAGCAGCGATAGGGTCGGTGAGCAGTTCTTC.

CDR3 DNA sequence: TGTGCCAGTAGTATAGGGGGGGGACAGGGGGCTTACAATGAGCAGTTCTTC. Translation gives CASSIGGGQGAYNEQFF. V usage is TRBV19 and J usage is TRBJ2-1; 12 positions match TRBD1. The V gene end was trimmed by 1 base and the J gene end by 4 bases; junction bases not matched to a gene: 5. Germline CDR1 is LNHDA and CDR2 is SQIVND (reference sequence). This CDR3 is 17 amino acids long. Complete variable domain (other parts from reference TRBV19 and TRBJ2-1): DGGITQSPKYLFRKEGQNVTLSCEQNLNHDAMYWYRQDPGQGLRLIYYSQIVNDFQKGDIAEGYSVSREKKESFPLTVTSAQKNPTAFYLCASSIGGGQGAYNEQFFGPGTRLTVL.